Sequencing of this T cell receptor (beta chain) was carried out in a study of T cell repertoires in cytomegalovirus infection. Turning to this clonotype: Its antigen is not identified.

One entry per CDR3 protein results from TCRdb running MiXCR on the reads. The table lists 80,000 or so distinct CDR3 sequences, 20% to 30% of them singletons, with 50% in the top ten. This sample comprised CD8+ T cells from cultured PBMCs, obtained from culture after CMV antigen stimulation. The source of this sequence is a human donor in good health (CMV status not recorded). Some clones in this sample may be carry-over from other donors' samples.

The CDR3 sequence is CASSQSGGTSYEQYF. CDR3 sequence (DNA): TGCGCCAGCAGCCAATCCGGTGGGACTTCCTACGAGCAGTACTTC. This chain links TRBV4-1 with TRBJ2-7; D might be TRBD2 (6 bases). Trimming left V 2 bases short and J 1 base short, with 12 bases between. This CDR3 has 15 residues. Germline V CDR1 and CDR2: MGHRA, YSYEKL.